The present T cell receptor beta chain was sequenced within a study of T cells after yellow fever vaccination. Study-wide results and limits: The secondary T-cell response peaked on day 5, not day 15, but was weaker.

Researchers made TCR cDNA using 5'RACE template switching, and this step added a universal primer site and UMIs. TCRdb ran MiXCR on the 5' RACE reads and lists one entry per CDR3 protein. Among around 350,000 distinct CDR3 sequences listed, approximately 10% were seen once. Only a few counts were recorded for this clonotype. What it recognizes is unknown. The CDR3 is made up of 12 amino acids. Between the trimmed V and J ends, which lost 7 bases and 6 bases, there was a span of 13 bases. The V and J genes are TRBV12-3 or TRBV12-4 and TRBJ2-7, with a weak D call TRBD1 (5 bases). The receptor was derived from a man aged 18 to 30 who received the YFV17D yellow fever vaccine. The starting material was PBMCs, obtained on the day of the first yellow fever vaccination. CDR3: CASKQASPEQYF. CDR3 in DNA: TGTGCCAGCAAACAGGCTTCCCCCGAGCAGTACTTC.